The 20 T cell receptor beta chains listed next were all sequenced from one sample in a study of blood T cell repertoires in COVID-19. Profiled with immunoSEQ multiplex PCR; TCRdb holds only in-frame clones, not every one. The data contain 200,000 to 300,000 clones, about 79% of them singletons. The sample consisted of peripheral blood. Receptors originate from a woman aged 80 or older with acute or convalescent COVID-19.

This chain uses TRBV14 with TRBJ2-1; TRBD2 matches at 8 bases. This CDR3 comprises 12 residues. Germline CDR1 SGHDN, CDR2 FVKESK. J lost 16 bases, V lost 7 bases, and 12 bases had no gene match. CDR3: CASTQERGREFF. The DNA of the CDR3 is TGTGCCAGCACCCAGGAGCGGGGGCGGGAATTCTTC. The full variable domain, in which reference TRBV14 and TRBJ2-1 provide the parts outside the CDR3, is EAGVTQFPSHSVIEKGQTVTLRCDPISGHDNLYWYRRVMGKEIKFLLHFVKESKQDESGMPNNRFLAERTGGTYSTLKVQPAELEDSGVYFCASTQERGREFFGPGTRLTVL.

CDR3 sequence reads: CASRWTGGMAETQYF. The CDR3 DNA reads as TGTGCCAGCAGGTGGACAGGGGGCATGGCGGAGACCCAGTACTTC. The V call is TRBV2, the J call TRBJ2-5, with 11 bases matching TRBD1. Unmatched junction bases numbered 8, after V lost 6 bases and J lost 5 bases. CDR1 is SNHLY and CDR2 is FYNNEI in the germline V gene. The CDR3 contains 15 residues.

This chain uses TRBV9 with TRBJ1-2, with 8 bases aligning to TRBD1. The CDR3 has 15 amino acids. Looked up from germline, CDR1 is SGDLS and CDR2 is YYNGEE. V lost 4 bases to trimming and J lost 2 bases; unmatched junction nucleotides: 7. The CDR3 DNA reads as TGTGCCAGCAGCATAGGACAGGGTGGCAACTATGGCTACACCTTC. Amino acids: CASSIGQGGNYGYTF.

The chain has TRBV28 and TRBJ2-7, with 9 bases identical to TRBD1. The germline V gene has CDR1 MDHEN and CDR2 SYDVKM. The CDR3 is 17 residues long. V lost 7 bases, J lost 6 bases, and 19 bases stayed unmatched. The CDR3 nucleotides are TGTGCCAGCAACACTCGGTATAGGGGACAGGGATCGGTCGAGCAGTACTTC. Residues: CASNTRYRGQGSVEQYF.

The CDR3 DNA sequence: TGTGCCAGCAGCTTGGCCGGCAGGGGTCGGGAGACCCAGTACTTC. Protein: CASSLAGRGRETQYF. The V call is TRBV5-6, the J call TRBJ2-5, with D possibly being TRBD1 (6 bases). The ends were cut back, 0 bases at V and 5 bases at J, with 14 bases in the middle. Germline V lookup: CDR1 SGHDT, CDR2 YYEEEE. The CDR3 loop spans 15 amino acids.

CDR3: CASSSGRLAGGRNEQFF. In DNA, the CDR3 is TGCGCCAGCAGCTCCGGCCGACTAGCGGGGGGGAGGAATGAGCAGTTCTTC. The genes are TRBV5-1 and TRBJ2-1; TRBD2 matches at 14 bases. Germline CDR1 and CDR2: SGHRS and YFSETQ. There are 17 residues in the CDR3. Trimming at V came to 3 bases and at J to 7 bases, leaving 9 bases not matched to a gene.

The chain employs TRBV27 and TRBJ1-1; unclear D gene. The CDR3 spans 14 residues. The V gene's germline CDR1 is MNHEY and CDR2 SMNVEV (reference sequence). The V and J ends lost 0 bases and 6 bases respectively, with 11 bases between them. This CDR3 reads CASSLSAVRPEAFF. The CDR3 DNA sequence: TGTGCCAGCAGTTTATCGGCGGTCCGGCCTGAAGCTTTCTTT.

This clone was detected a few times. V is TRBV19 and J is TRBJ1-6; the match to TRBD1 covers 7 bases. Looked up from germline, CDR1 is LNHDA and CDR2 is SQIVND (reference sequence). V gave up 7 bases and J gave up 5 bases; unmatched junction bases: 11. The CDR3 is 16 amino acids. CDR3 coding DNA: TGTGCCAGTAAGTTGTCCAGGGGGTCAGATAATTCACCCCTCCACTTT. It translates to CASKLSRGSDNSPLHF.

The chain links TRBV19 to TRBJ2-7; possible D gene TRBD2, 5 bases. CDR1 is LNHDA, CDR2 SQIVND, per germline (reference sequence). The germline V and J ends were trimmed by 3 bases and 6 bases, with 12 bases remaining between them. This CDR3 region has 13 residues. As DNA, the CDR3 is TGTGCCAGTAGTATTAAATTCGGGGTCGAGCAGTACTTC. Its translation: CASSIKFGVEQYF.

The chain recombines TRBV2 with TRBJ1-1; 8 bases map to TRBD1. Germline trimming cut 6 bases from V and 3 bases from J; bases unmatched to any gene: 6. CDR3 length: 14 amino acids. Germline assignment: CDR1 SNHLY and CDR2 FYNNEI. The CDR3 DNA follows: TGTGCCAGCAGAGGACAGGGCTCGTACACTGAAGCTTTCTTT. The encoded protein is CASRGQGSYTEAFF.

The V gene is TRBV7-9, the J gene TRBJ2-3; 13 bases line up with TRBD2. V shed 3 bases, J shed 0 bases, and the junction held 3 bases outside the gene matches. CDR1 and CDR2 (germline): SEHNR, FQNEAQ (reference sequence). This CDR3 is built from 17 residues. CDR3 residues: CASSLRLAGGSTDTQYF. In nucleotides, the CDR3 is TGTGCCAGCAGCTTGAGACTAGCGGGGGGCAGCACAGATACGCAGTATTTT.

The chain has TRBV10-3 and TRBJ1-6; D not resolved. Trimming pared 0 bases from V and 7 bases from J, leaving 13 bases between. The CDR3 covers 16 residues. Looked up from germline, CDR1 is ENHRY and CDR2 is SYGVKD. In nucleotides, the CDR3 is TGTGCCATCAGTGAGTCGGGCCTCTCACCCAATTCACCCCTCCACTTT. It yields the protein CAISESGLSPNSPLHF.

CDR3 region: CASSGRGNTEAFF. In nucleotides, the CDR3 is TGTGCCAGCAGTGGAAGGGGGAACACTGAAGCTTTCTTT. This rearrangement joins TRBV2 to TRBJ1-1; D is perhaps TRBD1 (5 bases). V was shortened by 4 bases and J by 1 base, with 7 bases between the two germline ends. The CDR3 sequence is 13 residues long. CDR1 is SNHLY and CDR2 is FYNNEI in the germline V gene.

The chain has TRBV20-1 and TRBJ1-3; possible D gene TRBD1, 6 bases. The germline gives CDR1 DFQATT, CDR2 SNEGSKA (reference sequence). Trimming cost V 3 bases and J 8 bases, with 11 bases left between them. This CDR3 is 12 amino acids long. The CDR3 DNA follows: TGCAGTGCTAGTACAGGGATGGACACCATATATTTT. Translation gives CSASTGMDTIYF.

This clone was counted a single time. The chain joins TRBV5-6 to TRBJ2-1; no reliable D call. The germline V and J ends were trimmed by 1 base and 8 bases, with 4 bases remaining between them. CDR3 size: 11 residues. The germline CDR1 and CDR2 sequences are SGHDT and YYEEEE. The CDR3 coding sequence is TGTGCCAGCAGCTTGTTCTATGAGCAGTTCTTC. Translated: CASSLFYEQFF.

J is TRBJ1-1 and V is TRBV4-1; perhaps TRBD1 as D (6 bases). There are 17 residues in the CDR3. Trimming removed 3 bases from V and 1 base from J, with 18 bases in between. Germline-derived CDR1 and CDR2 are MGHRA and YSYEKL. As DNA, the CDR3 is TGCGCCAGCAGCCACCTTCCTCCGGGACACAGGAACACTGAAGCTTTCTTT. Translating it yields CASSHLPPGHRNTEAFF.

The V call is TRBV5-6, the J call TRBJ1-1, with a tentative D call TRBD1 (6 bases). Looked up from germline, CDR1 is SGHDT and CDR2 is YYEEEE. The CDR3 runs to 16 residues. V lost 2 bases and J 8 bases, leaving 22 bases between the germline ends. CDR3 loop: CASSFVPQGLYTEAFF. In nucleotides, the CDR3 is TGTGCCAGCAGCTTCGTCCCGCAGGGGCTGTATACCGAAGCTTTCTTT. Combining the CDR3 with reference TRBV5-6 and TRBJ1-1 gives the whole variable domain DAGVTQSPTHLIKTRGQQVTLRCSPKSGHDTVSWYQQALGQGPQFIFQYYEEEERQRGNFPDRFSGHQFPNYSSELNVNALLLGDSALYLCASSFVPQGLYTEAFFGQGTRLTVV.

The CDR3 spells CASSLGTSGGDEQYF. DNA of the CDR3: TGTGCCAGCAGCTTAGGGACTAGCGGGGGGGACGAGCAGTACTTC. The chain employs TRBV7-6 and TRBJ2-7, with TRBD2 matching over 15 bases. The CDR3 sequence is 15 residues long. Looked up from germline, CDR1 is SGHVS and CDR2 is FNYEAQ. J lost 5 bases, V lost 1 base, and 0 bases had no gene match.

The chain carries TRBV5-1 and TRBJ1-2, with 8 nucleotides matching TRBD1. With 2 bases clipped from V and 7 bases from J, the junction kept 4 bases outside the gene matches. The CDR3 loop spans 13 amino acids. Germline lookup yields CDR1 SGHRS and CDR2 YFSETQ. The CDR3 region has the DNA TGCGCCAGCAGCTTCCAGGGGGCTGGTGGCTACACCTTC. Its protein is CASSFQGAGGYTF.

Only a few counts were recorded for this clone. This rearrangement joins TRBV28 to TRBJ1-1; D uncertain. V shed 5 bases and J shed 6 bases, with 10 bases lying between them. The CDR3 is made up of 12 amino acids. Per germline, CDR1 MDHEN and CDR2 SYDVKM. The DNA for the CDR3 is TGTGCCAGCAGTCCCCCTACCTCTGAAGCTTTCTTT. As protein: CASSPPTSEAFF.